Below are 21 T cell receptor beta chains sequenced from a single sample in a study of cytomegalovirus exposure and HLA in healthy donors. The PCR used 60 Vbeta and 13 Jbeta primers. Only in-frame clones appear in the TCRdb table, and some are missing; sequencing was by immunoSEQ multiplex PCR. The profile shows 150,000 to 200,000 clones, around 77% of them singletons. Sequencing was performed on PBMCs. These receptors originate from a man aged 55 to 70 in good health and CMV-seronegative.

The chain employs TRBV6-1 and TRBJ1-1, with 7 bases matching TRBD1. The CDR3 loop spans 14 amino acids. Germline trimming cut 9 bases from V and 4 bases from J; bases unmatched to any gene: 11. Germline CDR1 is MNHNS and CDR2 is SASEGT. CDR3 sequence: CASSNPGQITEAFF. The CDR3 bases are TGTGCCAGTTCAAACCCGGGACAGATCACTGAAGCTTTCTTT.

V and J are TRBV15 and TRBJ1-5; 7 nucleotides agree with TRBD1. V lost 0 bases, J lost 6 bases, and 5 bases stayed unmatched. CDR1 LNHNV and CDR2 YYDKDF come from the germline V gene (reference sequence). The CDR3 loop spans 15 amino acids. DNA of the CDR3: TGTGCCACCAGCAGAGATAAGACAGGGACTCAGCCCCAGCATTTT. Amino acid sequence: CATSRDKTGTQPQHF.

This clone came up a few times. The sample contains more than one DNA sequence encoding this CDR3. V is TRBV5-6 and J is TRBJ1-2; TRBD1 aligns across 8 bases. The J segment lost 4 bases and the V segment lost 5 bases, leaving 10 bases of the junction unmatched. From germline, CDR1 is SGHDT and CDR2 YYEEEE. This CDR3 region has 15 residues. CDR3 loop: CASRFLGQGIYGYTF. The CDR3 nucleotides read TGTGCCAGCAGATTCCTAGGACAGGGCATCTATGGCTACACCTTC.

The chain uses TRBV30 and TRBJ2-7, with 10 nucleotides matching TRBD2. The CDR3 runs to 14 residues. Germline V gene sequence: CDR1 GTSNPN, CDR2 SVGIG (reference sequence). Trimming took 4 bases from V and 1 from J; bases not matched to a gene: 4. The chain's CDR3 is CAWTSGRGSYEQYF. CDR3 coding DNA: TGTGCCTGGACTAGCGGGAGAGGGTCCTACGAGCAGTACTTC.

The chain is built from TRBV4-3 and TRBJ2-1; 8 bases are a match to TRBD2. Trimming at V came to 0 bases and at J to 4 bases, leaving 5 bases not matched to a gene. Germline loops: CDR1 LGHNA, CDR2 YSLEER. The CDR3 is 16 amino acids. The CDR3 region is CASSQEASGPYNEQFF. The CDR3 DNA reads as TGCGCCAGCAGCCAAGAAGCTAGCGGGCCATACAATGAGCAGTTCTTC.

About this clone: The same CDR3 also results from other DNA sequences found in this sample. The V call is TRBV9, the J call TRBJ2-5; D gene unclear. The germline V gene encodes CDR1 SGDLS and CDR2 YYNGEE. This CDR3 region has 13 residues. Trimming shortened V by 0 bases and J by 2 bases, and 5 bases separated the two germline ends. The CDR3: CASSVGAQETQYF. The CDR3 DNA sequence: TGTGCCAGCAGCGTAGGGGCTCAAGAGACCCAGTACTTC.

This clone was seen more than once but under ten times. This chain uses TRBV18 with TRBJ2-7; the D gene is possibly TRBD2 (7 bases). Trimming stripped 3 bases from V and 6 bases from J, with 18 bases between. The CDR3 has 15 amino acids. Germline CDR1 KGHSH, CDR2 LQKENI. This CDR3 is CASSPYGGQRGEQYF. Here the CDR3 DNA reads TGTGCCAGCTCACCCTACGGGGGGCAAAGAGGCGAGCAGTACTTC.

Notes on this clone: This same CDR3 is encoded by further DNA sequences in the sample. The rearrangement joins TRBV25-1 to TRBJ2-7; unclear D gene. The germline V gene encodes CDR1 MGHDK and CDR2 SYGVNS. Trimming removed 4 bases at V and 4 bases at J, with 5 bases between. The CDR3 has 11 residues. CDR3 amino acids: CASSAFYEQYF. In DNA, the CDR3 is TGTGCCAGCAGTGCCTTTTACGAGCAGTACTTC.

The chain recombines TRBV29-1 with TRBJ1-1; 9 positions match TRBD1. The ends lost 7 bases at V and 0 bases at J; junction bases unmatched: 12. The CDR3 is made up of 16 amino acids. Germline lookup yields CDR1 SQVTM and CDR2 ANQGSEA. DNA for the CDR3: TGCAGCGCAGCCCGACAGGGGGGTCGGATGAACACTGAAGCTTTCTTT. Translated, it gives CSAARQGGRMNTEAFF.

The V call is TRBV7-8, the J call TRBJ2-7; a weak D match, TRBD2 (5 bases). Trimming pared 1 base from V and 3 bases from J, leaving 13 bases between. This CDR3 has 15 amino acids. Germline CDR1 is SGHVS and CDR2 is FQNEAQ. CDR3 region: CASSLVLKGDYEQYF. The CDR3 DNA reads as TGTGCCAGCAGCTTAGTCCTTAAGGGAGACTACGAGCAGTACTTC.

This rearrangement joins TRBV15 to TRBJ1-5, with D unclear. The CDR3 contains 12 residues. The V end was cut by 3 bases, the J end by 5 bases, with 5 bases between. Germline V CDR1 and CDR2: LNHNV, YYDKDF (reference sequence). The CDR3 DNA is TGTGCCACCAGCAGCCCGTATCAGCCCCAGCATTTT. Encoded protein: CATSSPYQPQHF.

This rearrangement joins TRBV7-3 to TRBJ2-2; 7 nucleotides align to TRBD2. CDR1 is SGHTA, CDR2 FQGTGA, per germline. Germline trimming cut 5 bases from V and 3 bases from J; bases unmatched to any gene: 9. The CDR3 loop spans 16 amino acids. CDR3 DNA: TGTGCCAGCAGCAAATCTGCGGGAGTCTACACCGGGGAGCTGTTTTTT. The encoded protein is CASSKSAGVYTGELFF.

DNA of the CDR3: TGTGCCAGCAGAGGGAGGGTGAACACTGAAGCTTTCTTT. Translation: CASRGRVNTEAFF. This rearrangement joins TRBV7-8 to TRBJ1-1, with D unclear. In germline, CDR1 is SGHVS, CDR2 FQNEAQ. The CDR3 runs 13 residues. With 6 bases removed from V and 0 bases from J, the gap between germline ends came to 8 bases. Full variable domain (missing parts from reference TRBV7-8 and TRBJ1-1): GAGVSQSPRYKVAKRGQDVALRCDPISGHVSLFWYQQALGQGPEFLTYFQNEAQLDKSGLPSDRFFAERPEGSVSTLKIQRTQQEDSAVYLCASRGRVNTEAFFGQGTRLTVV.

This clone showed up just a few times. V and J are TRBV5-1 and TRBJ1-4; tentatively, D is TRBD1 (6 bases). The ends were cut back, 0 bases at V and 7 bases at J, with 16 bases in the middle. CDR3 size: 16 residues. CDR1 and CDR2 (germline): SGHRS, YFSETQ. Here the CDR3 DNA reads TGCGCCAGCAGCTTGGGCGGGGGCATATCCCCTGAAAAACTGTTTTTT. Protein product: CASSLGGGISPEKLFF.

The V gene is TRBV6-1, the J gene TRBJ1-1; D is ambiguous. With 6 bases removed from V and 1 base from J, the gap between germline ends came to 15 bases. In germline, CDR1 is MNHNS, CDR2 SASEGT. CDR3 length: 15 residues. The CDR3 DNA is TGTGCCAGCAGATTAGAACAGATCGGGAACACTGAAGCTTTCTTT. This sequence encodes CASRLEQIGNTEAFF.

The chain carries TRBV2 and TRBJ2-3; 10 bases align to TRBD1. The CDR3 loop spans 15 amino acids. Trimming cost V 6 bases and J 4 bases; bases outside gene matches: 7. Per germline, CDR1 SNHLY and CDR2 FYNNEI. The CDR3 bases are TGTGCCAGCAGCCCCGGGACAGGGGAGGCAGATACGCAGTATTTT. It specifies CASSPGTGEADTQYF.

The chain employs TRBV7-9 and TRBJ2-3, with TRBD1 matching over 7 bases. V lost 4 bases to trimming and J lost 0 bases; unmatched junction nucleotides: 1. From germline, CDR1 is SEHNR and CDR2 FQNEAQ (reference sequence). This CDR3 comprises 14 residues. The CDR3 loop reads CASSSGQSTDTQYF. The CDR3 region has the DNA TGTGCCAGCAGCTCGGGACAGAGCACAGATACGCAGTATTTT.

The genes are TRBV7-2 and TRBJ1-1; D is undetermined. This CDR3 region has 11 residues. Deletions cut 2 bases from V and 8 bases from J, with 6 bases between. The germline gives CDR1 SGHTA, CDR2 FQGNSA. The CDR3 is CASSLIEEAFF. CDR3 in DNA: TGTGCCAGCAGCTTAATTGAGGAAGCTTTCTTT.

This clone has more than one count but fewer than ten. J is TRBJ1-6 and V is TRBV2; a possible D gene is TRBD1 (6 bases). The ends were cut back, 6 bases at V and 6 bases at J, with 12 bases in the middle. The V gene's germline CDR1 is SNHLY and CDR2 FYNNEI. The CDR3 runs to 14 residues. This chain's CDR3 is CASSGGGVNSPLHF. In DNA, the CDR3 is TGTGCCAGCAGCGGAGGGGGGGTTAATTCACCCCTCCACTTT.

The chain links TRBV7-9 to TRBJ2-2; 10 bases align to TRBD2. This CDR3 spans 15 amino acids. Germline loops: CDR1 SEHNR, CDR2 FQNEAQ (reference sequence). J was trimmed by 2 bases and V by 6 bases; bases with no gene match: 3. CDR3 sequence: CASSRTSGNTGELFF. Here the CDR3 DNA reads TGTGCCAGCAGTCGGACTAGCGGTAACACCGGGGAGCTGTTTTTT.

The chain combines TRBV10-3 with TRBJ2-1; 12 positions match TRBD2. V gave up 6 bases and J gave up 3 bases; unmatched junction bases: 9. The germline V gene encodes CDR1 ENHRY and CDR2 SYGVKD. CDR3 length: 17 amino acids. The CDR3: CAISAETSGSYYNEQFF. CDR3 coding DNA: TGTGCCATCAGCGCCGAGACTAGCGGGAGCTACTACAATGAGCAGTTCTTC.